A selection of T cell receptor beta chains follows, all from one sample in a study of shared clonotypes between healthy human individuals. Here immunoSEQ multiplex PCR was the method, and the copy in TCRdb shows in-frame clones only, minus some. The table includes 700,000 to 950,000 clones, just over 95% detected once. Sequenced material: naive CD8+ T cells sorted from blood. The receptors come from a man younger than 40 in good health. The CDR3 runs from the conserved cysteine through the conserved F or W.

J gene	V gene	CDR3 protein
TRBJ2-3	TRBV27	CASRSAIPITDTQYF
TRBJ2-7	TRBV7-8	CASSFRTAYEQYF
TRBJ2-7	TRBV29-1	CSVEESGGTYEQYF
TRBJ1-4	TRBV7-6	CASSLYTGLNEKLFF
TRBJ2-1	TRBV7-7	CASSLIGRSPYNEQFF
TRBJ2-3	TRBV5-6	CASSLPSLQGVTSTDTQYF
TRBJ2-5	TRBV4-1	CASSQRIQETQYF
TRBJ1-4	TRBV29-1	CSVATGHTTNEKLFF
TRBJ2-1	TRBV29-1	CSCGTGENEQFF
TRBJ2-1	TRBV9	CASSRMGAREQFF
TRBJ1-5	TRBV4-1	CASSQDQGQPQHF
TRBJ2-1	TRBV19	CASSSLSDYNEQFF
TRBJ2-3	TRBV18	CASSPGDTNTDTQYF
TRBJ2-7	TRBV7-9	CASSRTAGGPGEQYF
TRBJ1-5	TRBV11-2	CASRMGNQPQHF
TRBJ2-2	TRBV10-2	CASSEGTANTGELFF
TRBJ2-7	TRBV27	CASSWLGDTNAYEQYF
TRBJ1-1	TRBV6-5	CASSYSSSGATEAFF
TRBJ1-4	TRBV28	CASSLREDGNEKLFF
TRBJ2-3	TRBV7-6	CASSLVGGADTQYF
TRBJ2-3	TRBV13	CASNRFFTDTQYF
TRBJ1-5	TRBV2	CASSEERNYSNQPQHF
TRBJ2-7	TRBV5-5	CASSLDLKRAYEQYF
TRBJ2-5	TRBV28	CASSLGTGTRETQYF
TRBJ2-3	TRBV15	CATSRIMPDTQYF
TRBJ2-7	TRBV27	CASSPNWGLRTYEQYF
TRBJ1-1	TRBV11-2	CASSLGGGEMNTEAFF
TRBJ2-1	TRBV7-7	CASSEGLAGPGNEQFF
TRBJ2-1	TRBV29-1	CSVVGQGYNEQFF
TRBJ1-4	TRBV27	CASSLQQGPNEKLFF
TRBJ1-1	TRBV2	CASSDDLYRDREAFF
TRBJ1-3	TRBV29-1	CSVLVPGQGMGSGNTIYF
TRBJ1-1	TRBV27	CASSLSSGGFTEAFF
TRBJ2-7	TRBV30	CAWSVGTSGANEQYF
TRBJ2-1	TRBV29-1	CSVGLAEQFF
TRBJ2-2	TRBV11-2	CASSQGLGELFF
TRBJ1-4	TRBV7-8	CASSTGQGDEKLFF
TRBJ2-2	TRBV7-9	CASSLVGTPNTGELFF
TRBJ2-7	TRBV19	CASSIVDTPGSEQYF
TRBJ2-2	TRBV7-3	CAVAGSTGELFF
TRBJ2-7	TRBV20-1	CSASHEQYF
TRBJ2-1	TRBV7-9	CASMGNMHPYNEQFF
TRBJ1-1	TRBV6-1	CASSAPLRTEAFF
TRBJ2-3	TRBV10-2	CASSGELRNTQYF
TRBJ2-7	TRBV15	CATSRTSGRTYEQYF
TRBJ2-1	TRBV14	CASSHPGGSSYNEQFF
TRBJ2-1	TRBV4-1	CASSQESSGTYNEQFF
TRBJ1-5	TRBV15	CATSRDRSPNQPQHF